The following is a T cell receptor (beta chain) sequence with its context. The data derive from a study of blood T cell repertoires in COVID-19. On the study more broadly: Nucleic acid was either cDNA or gDNA, and it came from T cells, B-cell-depleted T cells, or PBMCs.

The trim removed 3 bases at V and 5 bases at J, leaving 9 bases unmatched. The CDR3 sequence is 16 residues long. From germline, CDR1 is SGHNT and CDR2 YYREEE (reference sequence). Per the original methods: Cell counts per sample came from amplifying reference gene primers. Method: immunoSEQ multiplex PCR; TCRdb's copy keeps in-frame clones and lacks some. Clone size and the V and J calls come from that table; the DNA yielded D and trimming. The sample yields 200,000 or so clones, around 90% seen once. V gene TRBV5-4 combines with J gene TRBJ2-2, with 8 positions matching TRBD2. The specimen was peripheral blood. The source of this sequence is a man in his 60s who had recovered from COVID-19. The CDR3 DNA sequence: TGTGCCAGCAGCTCAGCCGGGGTAGCGGGAACCGGGGAGCTGTTTTTT. Its translation is CASSSAGVAGTGELFF. The complete variable domain, with remaining parts taken from reference TRBV5-4 and TRBJ2-2, reads ETGVTQSPTHLIKTRGQQVTLRCSSQSGHNTVSWYQQALGQGPQFIFQYYREEENGRGNFPPRFSGLQFPNYSSELNVNALELDDSALYLCASSSAGVAGTGELFFGEGSRLTVL.